The source of this T cell receptor beta chain is a study of breast tumors, draining lymph nodes, adjacent tissues. Samples came from axillary lymph nodes draining the breast cancer. TCRdb analysed the multiplex PCR reads with MiXCR anew, one entry per CDR3 protein. The top ten clones hold around 2.6% of a sample with under 150,000 distinct CDR3 sequences, more than 20% of them seen once. Regarding the study as a whole: Tumors had less TCR diversity than lymph nodes, more than nontumor tissue. Tumor T cell lymph node origin was a supported hypothesis, not proven. Compared with basal-like, luminal-like tumors shared significantly more repertoire with nontumor tissue. Most tumor T cells seemingly derive from lymph node, then expand in tumor.

The germline gives CDR1 LNHDA, CDR2 SQIVND (reference sequence). CDR3 length equals 15 residues. The V segment lost 5 bases and the J segment 7 bases; nucleotides outside the gene matches: 8. This clonotype occurred many times. The antigen remains undetermined. The clonotype comes from a female donor with breast cancer. Some clones in this sample may be carry-over from other donors' samples. V gene TRBV19 combines with J gene TRBJ2-1; 10 nucleotides align to TRBD1. The source material was axillary lymph node tissue. CDR3 protein: CASSDRGRMFNEQFF. CDR3 bases: TGTGCCAGTAGTGACAGGGGGCGGATGTTTAATGAGCAGTTCTTC.